Below are 6 T cell receptor beta chains sequenced from a single sample in a study of beta chain features in type 1 diabetes. Of the isolated RNA, all was reverse transcribed, and so the sequenced material was expressed TCRB transcripts. The assay was immunoSEQ multiplex PCR, and TCRdb's table has in-frame clones only and misses some. This sample carries about 650,000 clones, 9.5% to 15% of them seen once, and the ten largest clones take 0.095% to 0.15%. Notes on the study in general: For Type 1 diabetes patients, all four CD4+ subsets carried TCRB CDR3s that were moderately but significantly shorter.

Their recognized antigens are unknown. Sequencing was done on a sample of naive CD4+ T cells from blood. These receptor sequences come from a man younger than 45 with type 1 diabetes.

This clone was detected only a few times. The rearrangement links TRBV9 to TRBJ2-5; D possibly uses TRBD1 or TRBD2 (6 bases each). The CDR3 spans 14 residues. Trimming stripped 0 bases from V and 5 bases from J, with 11 bases between. CDR1 is SGDLS, CDR2 YYNGEE, per germline. CDR3 region: CASSVGGALETQYF. The CDR3 DNA sequence: TGTGCCAGCAGCGTAGGGGGGGCCCTGGAGACCCAGTACTTC.

This clone came up a few times. The chain joins TRBV30 to TRBJ2-2; no clear D gene. Trimming took 0 bases from V and 1 from J, leaving 6 bases between them. The CDR3 covers 14 residues. Looked up from germline, CDR1 is GTSNPN and CDR2 is SVGIG (reference sequence). CDR3 nucleotide sequence: TGTGCCTGGAGTGTAAGTCGGAACACCGGGGAGCTGTTTTTT. Protein product: CAWSVSRNTGELFF. Full variable domain (missing parts from reference TRBV30 and TRBJ2-2): SQTIHQWPATLVQPVGSPLSLECTVEGTSNPNLYWYRQAAGRGLQLLFYSVGIGQISSEVPQNLSASRPQDRQFILSSKKLLLSDSGFYLCAWSVSRNTGELFFGEGSRLTVL.

In DNA, the CDR3 is TGTGCCACCGTACAAGGGCCGGGCACCGGGGAGCTGTTTTTT. Translated, it gives CATVQGPGTGELFF. This sequence joins TRBV10-3 and TRBJ2-2; D gene ambiguous. Germline CDR1 reads ENHRY; CDR2 reads SYGVKD. The V and J ends lost 10 bases and 4 bases respectively, with 16 bases between them. CDR3 size: 14 residues.

The rearrangement uses TRBV7-9 and TRBJ1-3; 8 nucleotides line up with TRBD1. This CDR3 comprises 18 residues. Germline trimming cut 5 bases from V and 0 bases from J; bases unmatched to any gene: 12. Germline values: CDR1 SEHNR, CDR2 FQNEAQ (reference sequence). This chain's CDR3 is CASSPLRDRMISGNTIYF. Written as DNA, the CDR3 is TGTGCCAGCAGCCCACTAAGGGACAGGATGATCTCTGGAAACACCATATATTTT.

This clone was observed a few times. The rearrangement uses TRBV9 and TRBJ1-4; TRBD1 aligns across 11 bases. The V gene end was trimmed by 2 bases and the J gene end by 4 bases; junction bases not matched to a gene: 4. The germline V gene encodes CDR1 SGDLS and CDR2 YYNGEE. The CDR3 covers 16 residues. The CDR3 reads CASSVGQGVGNEKLFF. The DNA of the CDR3 is TGTGCCAGCAGCGTGGGACAGGGGGTTGGTAATGAAAAACTGTTTTTT.

The gene calls are TRBV9 and TRBJ2-7; 7 nucleotides line up with TRBD1. The J segment lost 5 bases and the V segment lost 3 bases, leaving 8 bases of the junction unmatched. Germline loops: CDR1 SGDLS, CDR2 YYNGEE. This CDR3 spans 14 amino acids. The chain's CDR3 is CASSGGQGDNEQYF. The CDR3 DNA follows: TGTGCCAGCAGCGGCGGCCAGGGGGACAACGAGCAGTACTTC.